One and the same sample provided the 5 T cell receptor beta chains below, sequenced in a study of cytomegalovirus exposure and HLA in healthy donors. Vbeta (60) and Jbeta (13) primers were used in the PCR. Sequencing used immunoSEQ multiplex PCR; TCRdb keeps in-frame clones, though not all of them. The table shows fewer than 100,000 clones, with approximately 7.6% occurring only once. Input material: PBMCs. The source is a man between 50 and 59 years old in good health and CMV-seronegative.

In the case of this clone: No conserved phenylalanine or tryptophan is present at the end of the CDR3, so a read error is the likely explanation. The limits of the CDR3 on the DNA are not certain, so only TCRdb's listed CDR3 is given. The J gene is TRBJ2-2, the V gene TRBV29-1; TRBD1 is taken as the D call from the table, unchecked against the DNA. The CDR3 comprises 12 residues, both ends counted. The germline gives CDR1 SQVTM, CDR2 ANQGSEA. CDR3 loop: CSVVGASGEMFL.

This clone has just a few counts. The chain couples TRBV15 to TRBJ2-5; the match to TRBD2 covers 12 bases. Losses at the gene ends were 3 bases for V and 7 bases for J; bases not matched to a gene: 18. The germline V gene encodes CDR1 LNHNV and CDR2 YYDKDF (reference sequence). The CDR3 runs to 19 residues. CDR3 amino acids: CATSRSSGGASLKGWTQYF. The CDR3 nucleotides read TGTGCCACCAGCAGGTCTAGCGGGGGGGCGAGTTTAAAAGGATGGACCCAGTACTTC.

For this clone: At one of its ends the junction is not consistent with the germline gene, which may arise from a read error. V usage is TRBV15 and J usage is TRBJ2-2; the D gene is possibly TRBD2 (6 bases). Germline loops: CDR1 LNHNV, CDR2 YYDKDF (reference sequence). This CDR3 is built from 13 residues. The CDR3 here is CATSRGLTGGLFF. As DNA, the CDR3 is TGTGCCACCAGCAGAGGCCTCACCGGGGGGCTGTTTTTT.

This chain joins TRBV5-4 and TRBJ2-5, with TRBD1 matching 9 bases. This CDR3 has 15 amino acids. V shed 0 bases and J 5 bases; nucleotides not matched to a gene: 5. Germline CDR1 reads SGHNT; CDR2 reads YYREEE (reference sequence). CDR3 nucleotides: TGTGCCAGCAGCTTGGTGGGACAGGGAGTCGAGACCCAGTACTTC. As protein: CASSLVGQGVETQYF.

This clone was detected only a few times. The rearrangement links TRBV5-8 to TRBJ2-3; 7 bases are shared with TRBD2. The CDR3 sequence is 14 residues long. Losses at the gene ends were 1 base for V and 3 bases for J; bases not matched to a gene: 2. CDR1 and CDR2 from the germline V gene are SGHTS and YDEGEE. This chain's CDR3 is CASSLNGGTDTQYF. The CDR3 coding sequence is TGTGCCAGCAGCTTGAACGGGGGGACAGATACGCAGTATTTT.